Listed here are 26 T cell receptor beta chains from one sample, sequenced in a study of blood T cell repertoires in COVID-19. Sequencing was performed with immunoSEQ multiplex PCR; in TCRdb, only in-frame clones are kept and a portion is missing. Among approximately 210,000 clones listed, about 85% were seen once. Source material: peripheral blood. Source of these receptors: a man between 65 and 85 years old with acute or convalescent COVID-19.

The genes are TRBV7-3 and TRBJ2-3; 9 positions agree with TRBD2. Per the germline V gene, CDR1 is SGHTA and CDR2 is FQGTGA. J gave up 3 bases and V 1 base, and 5 bases lay outside the gene matches. The CDR3 length is 16 residues. The CDR3 here is CASSLNGGRGTDTQYF. DNA of the CDR3: TGTGCCAGCAGCTTAAACGGCGGGAGGGGGACAGATACGCAGTATTTT.

The V gene is TRBV5-1, the J gene TRBJ1-1; D is ambiguous. This CDR3 spans 14 amino acids. Deletions cut 0 bases from V and 4 bases from J, with 10 bases between. The germline gives CDR1 SGHRS, CDR2 YFSETQ. CDR3 region: CASSLGQRLTEAFF. The DNA of the CDR3 is TGCGCCAGCAGCTTGGGGCAGCGTCTCACTGAAGCTTTCTTT.

This chain joins TRBV19 and TRBJ1-5, with D possibly being TRBD1 (6 bases). CDR3 size: 14 residues. V dropped 6 bases and J dropped 1 base, with 10 bases sitting between them. Germline-derived CDR1 and CDR2 are LNHDA and SQIVND (reference sequence). The CDR3 DNA reads TGTGCCAGTAGCCGAAGGGGGAGCAATCAGCCCCAGCATTTT. Translated, it gives CASSRRGSNQPQHF.

This clone was seen only a few times. The junction and the germline gene differ at one end; a read error may be behind it. The rearrangement uses TRBV7-7 and TRBJ2-2; D not certain. The germline V gene has CDR1 SSHAT and CDR2 FNYEAQ (reference sequence). This CDR3 comprises 13 residues. CDR3 loop: CASSFQEAGELFF. The CDR3 DNA reads TGTGCTAGCAGCTTTCAGGAAGCCGGGGAGCTGTTTTTT.

The chain employs TRBV4-3 and TRBJ2-3, with 7 nucleotides matching TRBD1. The germline CDR1 and CDR2 sequences are LGHNA and YSLEER. The CDR3 contains 15 residues. Germline trimming cut 1 base from V and 1 base from J; bases unmatched to any gene: 2. Here the CDR3 reads CASSQGQGGTDTQYF. In DNA form, the CDR3 reads TGCGCCAGCAGCCAAGGACAGGGTGGCACAGATACGCAGTATTTT.

This chain links TRBV5-4 with TRBJ2-2; perhaps TRBD2 as D (6 bases). The CDR3 loop spans 15 amino acids. Germline loops: CDR1 SGHNT, CDR2 YYREEE (reference sequence). V shed 4 bases and J shed 4 bases, with 14 bases lying between them. The CDR3 DNA is TGTGCCAGCAGCACCGGGACTCCTTCCACCGGGGAGCTGTTTTTT. This codes for CASSTGTPSTGELFF.

The J gene is TRBJ1-5, the V gene TRBV7-9, with a possible D match to TRBD1 (6 bases). The CDR3 is 15 residues long. Looked up from germline, CDR1 is SEHNR and CDR2 is FQNEAQ (reference sequence). Trimming removed 5 bases at V and 0 bases at J, with 11 bases between. The CDR3 coding sequence is TGTGCCAGCAGCAAACAGACAGGTAGCAATCAGCCCCAGCATTTT. It codes for CASSKQTGSNQPQHF.

V and J are TRBV7-9 and TRBJ2-7; D possibly corresponds to TRBD2 (6 bases). Trimming pared 4 bases from V and 3 bases from J, leaving 10 bases between. The CDR3 sequence is 13 residues long. CDR1 and CDR2 (germline): SEHNR, FQNEAQ (reference sequence). The CDR3 coding sequence is TGTGCCAGCAGCTCTGGGACTTACTACGAGCAGTACTTC. It yields the protein CASSSGTYYEQYF.

The chain is built from TRBV5-4 and TRBJ2-7; D is ambiguous. V was cut by 0 bases and J by 2 bases, with 15 bases left in between. The CDR3 loop spans 16 amino acids. Germline V CDR1 and CDR2: SGHNT, YYREEE (reference sequence). CDR3 sequence reads: CASSLARPEGTYEQYF. Here the CDR3 DNA reads TGTGCCAGCAGCTTGGCCAGGCCAGAAGGAACCTACGAGCAGTACTTC.

V and J are TRBV3-1 (or the pseudogene TRBV3-2) and TRBJ2-7; 8 bases are a match to TRBD2. This CDR3 is built from 15 residues. Trimming took 1 base from V and 4 from J; bases not matched to a gene: 6. The germline gives CDR1 LGHDT, CDR2 YNNKEL (reference sequence). CDR3 residues: CASSQGTLAVYEQYF. Written as DNA, the CDR3 is TGTGCCAGCAGCCAAGGAACACTAGCGGTTTACGAGCAGTACTTC.

The chain joins TRBV4-1 to TRBJ2-1; a weak D match, TRBD1 (5 bases). Germline-derived CDR1 and CDR2 are MGHRA and YSYEKL. The CDR3 consists of 16 residues. V was shortened by 1 base and J by 10 bases, with 20 bases between the two germline ends. CDR3 sequence: CASSQAYLGRAGEQFF. In DNA form, the CDR3 reads TGCGCCAGCAGCCAAGCTTATTTAGGCAGGGCAGGGGAGCAGTTCTTC.

This rearrangement joins TRBV5-5 to TRBJ2-3; perhaps TRBD2 as D (5 bases). CDR1 is SGHKS and CDR2 is YYEKEE in the germline V gene (reference sequence). This CDR3 has 17 amino acids. The V and J ends lost 4 bases and 0 bases respectively, with 18 bases between them. This CDR3 is CASSPRDRLISTDTQYF. The DNA of the CDR3 is TGTGCCAGCAGCCCCCGAGACCGACTAATTAGCACAGATACGCAGTATTTT.

This clone came up once. The CDR3 DNA sequence: TGCGCCAGCAGCCGGGACAGCAGCTCTGGGGCCAACGTCCTGACTTTC. It specifies CASSRDSSSGANVLTF. V gene TRBV5-1 combines with J gene TRBJ2-6, with 7 bases fitting TRBD1. V was pared by 4 bases and J by 0 bases, with 4 bases of the junction left unmatched. The CDR3 is 16 amino acids. Germline V CDR1 and CDR2: SGHRS, YFSETQ.

V is TRBV7-2 and J is TRBJ2-5; 9 nucleotides align to TRBD2. The J segment lost 5 bases and the V segment lost 3 bases, leaving 4 bases of the junction unmatched. The CDR3 is made up of 14 amino acids. CDR1 and CDR2 (germline): SGHTA, FQGNSA. The CDR3 here is CASSFSTSGETQYF. In DNA, the CDR3 is TGTGCCAGCAGCTTCTCTACTAGCGGGGAGACCCAGTACTTC.

A single count supports this clone. This rearrangement joins TRBV6-5 to TRBJ1-1; D perhaps matches TRBD1 (5 bases). V was trimmed by 2 bases and J by 0 bases, leaving 7 bases between them. CDR1 and CDR2 from the germline V gene are MNHEY and SVGAGI. The CDR3 sequence is 14 residues long. CDR3 residues: CASSYRDLNTEAFF. In nucleotides, the CDR3 is TGTGCCAGCAGTTACAGGGACTTGAACACTGAAGCTTTCTTT.

The rearrangement links TRBV2 to TRBJ1-4; 8 bases map to TRBD1. V was clipped by 8 bases and J by 7 bases; unmatched bases: 9. This CDR3 is built from 14 residues. The germline V gene encodes CDR1 SNHLY and CDR2 FYNNEI. The DNA for the CDR3 is TGTGCCAGCTCGGGGGCAGGGGGCCTTGAAAAACTGTTTTTT. This codes for CASSGAGGLEKLFF.

The chain combines TRBV10-1 with TRBJ2-7; D perhaps matches TRBD2 (6 bases). CDR1 and CDR2 from the germline V gene are WNHNN and SYGVQD (reference sequence). This CDR3 comprises 12 residues. V gave up 8 bases and J gave up 4 bases, with 12 bases separating them. In nucleotides, the CDR3 is TGCGCCAGCGGGAGGCATAAGTACGAGCAGTACTTC. Translation gives CASGRHKYEQYF.

V gene TRBV7-8 combines with J gene TRBJ1-1; weak D call: TRBD1 (6 bases). This CDR3 is 15 amino acids long. Trimming left V 2 bases short and J 5 bases short, with 15 bases between. Germline CDR1 SGHVS, CDR2 FQNEAQ. CDR3 sequence (DNA): TGTGCCAGCAGCTTAAAAGGGGGAGTTTGGACTGAAGCTTTCTTT. Translating it yields CASSLKGGVWTEAFF.

The chain uses TRBV28 and TRBJ2-1, with TRBD2 matching 7 bases. V shed 6 bases and J 4 bases; nucleotides not matched to a gene: 6. The CDR3 runs 14 residues. Germline V gene data show CDR1 as MDHEN and CDR2 as SYDVKM. This CDR3 is CASRNSGGYNEQFF. In DNA, the CDR3 is TGTGCCAGCAGAAACTCGGGGGGATACAATGAGCAGTTCTTC.

The chain employs TRBV2 and TRBJ2-2, with a tentative D call TRBD1 (6 bases). Germline CDR1 and CDR2: SNHLY and FYNNEI. Trimming shortened V by 2 bases and J by 7 bases, and 8 bases separated the two germline ends. This CDR3 has 13 amino acids. The CDR3 DNA reads as TGTGCCAGCAGTGAACAGGGGTTCGGGGAGCTGTTTTTT. It is translated as CASSEQGFGELFF.

The V and J genes are TRBV7-2 and TRBJ1-2; D remains unclear. The CDR3 has 13 residues. The germline CDR1 and CDR2 sequences are SGHTA and FQGNSA. Trimming pared 5 bases from V and 4 bases from J, leaving 11 bases between. CDR3 in amino acids: CASSSSAFYGYTF. As DNA, the CDR3 is TGTGCCAGCAGCAGTAGCGCCTTCTATGGCTACACCTTC.

This clone was observed a single time. V gene TRBV10-3 combines with J gene TRBJ1-2; no definite D call. Trimming shortened V by 3 bases and J by 0 bases, and 5 bases separated the two germline ends. This CDR3 contains 13 residues. Per the germline V gene, CDR1 is ENHRY and CDR2 is SYGVKD. The CDR3 DNA reads TGTGCCATCAGTGACCATCCTAACTATGGCTACACCTTC. Protein product: CAISDHPNYGYTF.

CDR3 coding DNA: TGTGCCAGCAGCCAAGCCTGGAGTGATAATGAGCAGTTCTTC. Translation gives CASSQAWSDNEQFF. V gene TRBV3-1 (or the pseudogene TRBV3-2) combines with J gene TRBJ2-1; D is unclear. V was trimmed by 1 base and J by 7 bases, leaving 11 bases between them. Germline CDR1 reads LGHDT; CDR2 reads YNNKEL (reference sequence). The CDR3 is made up of 14 amino acids.

The count of this clone is one. In the same sample, other DNA sequences code for this CDR3. This chain joins TRBV7-2 and TRBJ1-5; D is undetermined. Germline assignment: CDR1 SGHTA and CDR2 FQGNSA. The CDR3 sequence is 13 residues long. The V and J ends lost 2 bases and 2 bases respectively, with 4 bases between them. DNA for the CDR3: TGTGCCAGCAGCTTAACAGGCAATCAGCCCCAGCATTTT. It encodes CASSLTGNQPQHF.

The chain links TRBV28 to TRBJ2-6, with TRBD2 as a possible D gene (5 bases). This CDR3 spans 16 amino acids. Trimming stripped 7 bases from V and 2 bases from J, with 15 bases between. Germline V gene lookup returns CDR1 MDHEN and CDR2 SYDVKM. The CDR3, as DNA: TGTGCCAGCACTTCAGCGGTTGCGACTGGGGCCAACGTCCTGACTTTC. Protein sequence: CASTSAVATGANVLTF.

V usage is TRBV21-1 and J usage is TRBJ2-7; the D segment call TRBD2 is taken from the table without a DNA check. TRBV21-1 is a pseudogene segment. The CDR3 is made up of 13 amino acids. The CDR3 sequence is CASSRFLLHEQYF. In DNA, the CDR3 is TGTGCCAGCAGCAGGTTCTTGCTACACGAGCAGTACTTC.